Presented here are 15 T cell receptor beta chains from one specimen sequenced in a study of response to subunit inactivated influenza vaccine. One entry per CDR3 protein results from TCRdb running MiXCR on the RT-PCR reads. The sample gives hundreds of thousands of distinct CDR3 sequences, around 15% of which show up once; around 7.6% is in the top ten. Specimen: PBMCs from blood, collected less than 15 days before vaccination. These receptor sequences come from a man over 45 who received an inactivated influenza vaccine.

In this sample, this clonotype turned up a few times. This sequence joins TRBV12-1 and TRBJ2-5; the table's D call TRBD1 went unverified against the DNA. TRBV12-1 constitutes a pseudogene. This CDR3 has 16 residues. The CDR3 sequence is CASSFRDRDGQETQYF. The CDR3 region has the DNA TGTGCCAGCAGCTTTCGGGACAGGGATGGCCAAGAGACCCAGTACTTC.

The J gene is TRBJ2-7, the V gene TRBV5-6; tentative D call: TRBD2 (6 bases). Between the trimmed V and J ends, which lost 6 bases and 4 bases, there was a span of 14 bases. CDR1 is SGHDT, CDR2 YYEEEE, per germline. There are 13 residues in the CDR3. CDR3 loop: CASTLAGLYEQYF. The CDR3 DNA follows: TGTGCCAGCACCCTGGCGGGATTGTACGAGCAGTACTTC.

This clonotype showed up many times. The genes are TRBV7-2 and TRBJ2-7; a possible D gene is TRBD1 (6 bases). V was cut by 6 bases and J by 4 bases, with 13 bases left in between. Per germline, CDR1 SGHTA and CDR2 FQGNSA. This CDR3 is built from 13 residues. The DNA of the CDR3 is TGTGCCAGCAGGACAGGTGCTTCATACGAGCAGTACTTC. Its protein is CASRTGASYEQYF.

This clonotype came up many times. The chain joins TRBV12-3 or TRBV12-4 to TRBJ2-7; D is unresolved. The CDR3 is 13 amino acids. The V and J ends lost 6 bases and 2 bases respectively, with 11 bases between them. CDR3 protein: CASSRSGPYEQYF. CDR3 coding DNA: TGTGCCAGCAGCCGAAGTGGCCCCTACGAGCAGTACTTC.

V and J are TRBV28 and TRBJ2-1; 11 nucleotides match TRBD2. Germline-derived CDR1 and CDR2 are MDHEN and SYDVKM. The CDR3 runs to 15 residues. J gave up 5 bases and V 7 bases, and 7 bases lay outside the gene matches. CDR3 in DNA: TGTGCCAGCACCACGGGACTAGCGGTGAACAATGAGCAGTTCTTC. Translation gives CASTTGLAVNNEQFF. The entire variable domain, with the rest obtained from reference TRBV28 and TRBJ2-1, is as follows: DVKVTQSSRYLVKRTGEKVFLECVQDMDHENMFWYRQDPGLGLRLIYFSYDVKMKEKGDIPEGYSVSREKKERFSLILESASTNQTSMYLCASTTGLAVNNEQFFGPGTRLTVL.

The sample holds many counts of this clonotype. This chain links TRBV6-1 with TRBJ1-5, with 10 bases identical to TRBD1. The CDR3 has 14 residues. Germline V CDR1 and CDR2: MNHNS, SASEGT. V dropped 9 bases and J dropped 7; count of bases not matched to a gene: 9. CDR3 DNA sequence: TGTGCCAGTCGCGGACAGGGGGATTGGCAGCCCCAGCATTTT. Its translation is CASRGQGDWQPQHF.

This clonotype was observed many times. The J gene is TRBJ2-2, the V gene TRBV20-1; D may be TRBD1 or TRBD2 (5 bases each). Germline values: CDR1 DFQATT, CDR2 SNEGSKA (reference sequence). This CDR3 has 14 residues. The V and J ends lost 6 bases and 1 base respectively, with 12 bases between them. The CDR3 here is CSATGLKNTGELFF. The CDR3 DNA is TGCAGTGCCACAGGACTGAAGAACACCGGGGAGCTGTTTTTT.

Comment on this clonotype: This may be a read error, as it is one base from a much larger clone. The chain has TRBV28 and TRBJ2-5, with D perhaps matching TRBD2 (7 bases). The germline V gene encodes CDR1 MDHEN and CDR2 SYDVKM. The CDR3 extends over 12 amino acids. CDR3 DNA: TGTGCCAACCGGGGGGCCGGAGAGACCCACTACTTC. This sequence encodes CANRGAGETHYF. Filled out from reference TRBV28 and TRBJ2-5, the complete variable domain reads DVKVTQSSRYLVKRTGEKVFLECVQDMDHENMFWYRQDPGLGLRLIYFSYDVKMKEKGDIPEGYSVSREKKERFSLILESASTNQTSMYLCANRGAGETHYFGPGTRLLVL.

This clonotype was observed a few times. The CDR3 coding sequence is TGCGCCAGCAGCCAAGAAAGCAGATTCCAAGAGACCCAGTACTTC. Amino acids: CASSQESRFQETQYF. The chain employs TRBV4-3 and TRBJ2-5, with D unclear. Trimming left V 0 bases short and J 1 base short, with 9 bases between. The CDR3 is made up of 15 amino acids. Looked up from germline, CDR1 is LGHNA and CDR2 is YSLEER.

Many counts were recorded for this clonotype. The rearrangement joins TRBV5-6 to TRBJ1-1, with 7 bases matching TRBD1. The CDR3 length is 15 residues. The V segment lost 0 bases and the J segment 2 bases; nucleotides outside the gene matches: 4. Per germline, CDR1 SGHDT and CDR2 YYEEEE. CDR3 sequence reads: CASSLEGTVNTEAFF. The CDR3 DNA sequence: TGTGCCAGCAGCTTGGAGGGGACAGTAAACACTGAAGCTTTCTTT.

A single count supports this clonotype. V and J are TRBV11-2 and TRBJ2-1; TRBD2 might be the D (5 bases). V lost 5 bases to trimming and J lost 8 bases, with 16 bases between them. This CDR3 has 14 residues. Germline V gene sequence: CDR1 SGHAT, CDR2 FQNNGV. The CDR3 DNA sequence: TGTGCCAGCAGCCCACGACCCGGGGTGGATGAGCAGTTCTTC. This translates into CASSPRPGVDEQFF.

This clonotype was recorded a few times. The chain employs TRBV6-1 and TRBJ1-4, with 9 positions matching TRBD1. The CDR3 has 14 amino acids. After removal of 2 bases from V and 7 bases from J, the junction contained 2 bases not matched to a gene. Germline V gives CDR1 MNHNS, CDR2 SASEGT. The CDR3 DNA reads TGTGCCAGCAGTGAATTGACAGGGGGTGAAAAACTGTTTTTT. Amino acid sequence: CASSELTGGEKLFF.

This clonotype occurred a few times. This chain uses TRBV29-1 with TRBJ2-3; maybe TRBD1 (6 bases). V was cut by 0 bases and J by 1 base, with 8 bases left in between. The CDR3 has 14 amino acids. Germline V CDR1 and CDR2: SQVTM, ANQGSEA. The CDR3 nucleotides are TGCAGCGTTGAAGAATACAGGGGCACAGATACGCAGTATTTT. Amino acids: CSVEEYRGTDTQYF.

This clonotype was seen only a few times. The V and J genes are TRBV28 and TRBJ1-3, with D possibly TRBD1 on 5 matching bases. Germline CDR1 reads MDHEN; CDR2 reads SYDVKM. The V end lost 4 bases, the J end lost 4 bases, and 14 bases lay between the germline ends. The CDR3 runs 15 residues. The CDR3 DNA follows: TGTGCCAGCAGTTCGTCAGGGACGGGAGGAAACACCATATATTTT. Its protein is CASSSSGTGGNTIYF.

This chain uses TRBV5-1 with TRBJ2-3; 7 bases line up with TRBD2. The CDR3 has 18 residues. Germline V gene lookup returns CDR1 SGHRS and CDR2 YFSETQ. V gave up 4 bases and J gave up 0 bases; unmatched junction bases: 14. In DNA, the CDR3 is TGCGCCAGCAGCCCCGGGACTACGTCTTCCCCTAGCACAGATACGCAGTATTTT. This translates into CASSPGTTSSPSTDTQYF.